Listed below are T cell receptor beta chains from one sample, sequenced in a study of cytomegalovirus exposure and HLA in healthy donors. Produced via immunoSEQ multiplex PCR; TCRdb's table is partial and in-frame only. This repertoire shows under 130,000 clones, about four fifths found once; its top ten account for about 2.2%. The sequenced sample consisted of PBMCs. These receptors were obtained from a man aged 25 to 45 in good health and CMV-seronegative. CDR3s include the opening cysteine and the closing phenylalanine or tryptophan.

v_call	j_call	cdr3_aa
TRBV30	TRBJ2-7	CAWSMTGTYEQYF
TRBV27	TRBJ1-1	CASSLSAGQNTEAFF
TRBV5-6	-	CASLLGAAYEQYF
TRBV2	TRBJ2-1	CASIGGTSGRVGEQFF
TRBV6-5	TRBJ1-4	CASSWDRENEKLFF
TRBV19	TRBJ1-2	CASSIAAGHGYTF
TRBV4-3	TRBJ2-5	CASSQESRGEGETQYF
TRBV29-1	TRBJ1-4	CSVGGDRGPTNEKLFF
TRBV5-1	TRBJ2-7	CASSLLDEQYF
TRBV7-9	TRBJ1-5	CASSAWGQGTGGNQPQHF
TRBV27	TRBJ1-1	CASSLSTGNTEAFF
TRBV11-3	TRBJ2-5	CASSPGTQGGETQYF
TRBV6-5	TRBJ1-1	CASSYSEGGQEAFF
TRBV18	TRBJ2-1	CASSPNSGRANEQFF
TRBV9	TRBJ2-1	CASSAQTSGAEQFF
TRBV29-1	TRBJ1-5	CSVRNSADSNQPQHF
TRBV7-2	TRBJ2-3	CASARWGADTQYF
TRBV7-9	TRBJ2-5	CSSSSRTGSETQYF
TRBV6-5	TRBJ2-7	CASSVPNYPEAQYF
TRBV19	TRBJ1-5	CASSIDPAGRQPQHF
TRBV4-1	TRBJ2-7	CASSQEAASYEQYF
TRBV4-2	TRBJ2-3	CASSQAGLAGTDTQYF
TRBV7-2	TRBJ2-2	CASSRRLGGELFF
TRBV2	TRBJ1-2	CASSPRDRDDYGYTF
TRBV7-6	TRBJ2-5	CASSSRTSGKETQYF
TRBV11-1	TRBJ2-5	CASSSTGGETQYF
TRBV28	TRBJ1-2	CASISWTTNYGYTF
TRBV19	TRBJ1-1	CASTSTRGTEAFF
TRBV6-5	TRBJ2-1	CASSPDYNEQFF
TRBV23-1	TRBJ2-5	CASSLGTDEETQYF
TRBV28	-	CASSRGLAFPPYEQYF
TRBV7-3	TRBJ2-5	CASSTSGTGETQYF
TRBV2	TRBJ2-7	CASKLTGQGPYEQYF
TRBV5-6	TRBJ1-5	CASSLWSPNSNQPQHF
TRBV15	TRBJ1-5	CATSRDRGREPQHF
TRBV5-4	TRBJ2-7	CASSLSEGYSYEQYF
TRBV30	TRBJ1-2	CAWYGTPPYGYTF
TRBV2	TRBJ2-2	CASSDRVLNTGELFF
TRBV28	TRBJ2-7	CASVTLAGRGEQYF
TRBV5-1	TRBJ2-2	CASSASPSTSANTGELFF
TRBV7-9	TRBJ2-3	CASSSEGHTQYF
TRBV7-2	TRBJ1-1	CASSLGDRRNTEAFF
TRBV10-3	TRBJ2-1	CAISEPGLMTLEQFF
TRBV2	TRBJ2-2	CASSETLYGELFF
TRBV30	TRBJ2-7	CAWSVGGEQYF
TRBV5-1	TRBJ2-5	CASSFDRVETQYF
TRBV6-1	TRBJ1-2	CASKLMRAPNYGYTF
TRBV2	TRBJ2-7	CASSPLYYEQYF
TRBV5-1	TRBJ2-1	CVSSLEPHEQFF
TRBV2	TRBJ2-7	CASSVQGSSYEQYF
TRBV18	TRBJ2-7	CASSPGRGYEQYF
TRBV4-2	TRBJ2-7	CASSGEWTSGSYEQYF
TRBV5-8	TRBJ1-5	CASSLGGGVHQPQHF
TRBV6-1	TRBJ2-2	CASSERQSLNTGELFF
TRBV12-5	TRBJ1-3	CASGPGDRGSGNTIYF
TRBV5-6	TRBJ2-1	CASSARVGAYNEQFF